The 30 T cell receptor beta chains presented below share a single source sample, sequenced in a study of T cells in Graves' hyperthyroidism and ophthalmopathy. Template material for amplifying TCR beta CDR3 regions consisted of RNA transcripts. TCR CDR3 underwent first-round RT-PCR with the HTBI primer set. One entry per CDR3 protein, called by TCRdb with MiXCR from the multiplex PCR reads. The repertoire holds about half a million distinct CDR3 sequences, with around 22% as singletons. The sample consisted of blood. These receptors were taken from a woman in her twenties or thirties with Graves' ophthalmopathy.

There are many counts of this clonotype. The CDR3 sequence: CASSQELGTGSYEQYF. Written as DNA, the CDR3 is TGCGCCAGCAGCCAAGAGCTCGGGACGGGGTCCTACGAGCAGTACTTC. The genes are TRBV4-3 and TRBJ2-7; the D gene could be TRBD1 or TRBD2 (5 bases each). The CDR3 totals 16 residues. Germline V lookup: CDR1 LGHNA, CDR2 YSLEER. V gave up 0 bases and J gave up 1 base, with 13 bases separating them.

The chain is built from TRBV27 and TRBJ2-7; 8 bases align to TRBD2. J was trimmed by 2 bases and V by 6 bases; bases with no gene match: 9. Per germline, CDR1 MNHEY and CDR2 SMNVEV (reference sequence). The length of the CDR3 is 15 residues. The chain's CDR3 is CASSHLLAAPYEQYF. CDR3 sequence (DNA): TGTGCCAGCAGCCACTTACTAGCGGCCCCCTACGAGCAGTACTTC.

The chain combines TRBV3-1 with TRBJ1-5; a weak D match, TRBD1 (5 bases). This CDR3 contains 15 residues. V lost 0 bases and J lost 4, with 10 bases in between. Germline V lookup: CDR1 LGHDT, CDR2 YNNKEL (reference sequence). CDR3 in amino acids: CASSQDTTENQPQHF. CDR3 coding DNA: TGTGCCAGCAGCCAAGATACGACAGAAAATCAGCCCCAGCATTTT.

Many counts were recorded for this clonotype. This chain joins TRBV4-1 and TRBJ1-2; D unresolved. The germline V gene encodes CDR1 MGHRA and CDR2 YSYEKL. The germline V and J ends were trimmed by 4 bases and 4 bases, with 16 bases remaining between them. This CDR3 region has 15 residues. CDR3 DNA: TGCGCCAGCAGCCTCTCCGGGAGGGAGTTCTATGGCTACACCTTC. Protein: CASSLSGREFYGYTF.

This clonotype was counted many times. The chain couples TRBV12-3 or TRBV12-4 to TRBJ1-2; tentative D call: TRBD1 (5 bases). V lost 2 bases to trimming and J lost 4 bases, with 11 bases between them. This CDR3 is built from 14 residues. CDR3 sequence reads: CASSLPTGVYGYTF. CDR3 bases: TGTGCCAGCAGTTTACCCACAGGCGTCTATGGCTACACCTTC.

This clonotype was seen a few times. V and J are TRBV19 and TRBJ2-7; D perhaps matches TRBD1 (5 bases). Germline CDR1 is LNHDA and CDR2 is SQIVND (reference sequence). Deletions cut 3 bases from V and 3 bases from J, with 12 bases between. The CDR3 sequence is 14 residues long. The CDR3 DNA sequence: TGTGCCAGTAGTATCCTTGTTGACAGCTACGAGCAGTACTTC. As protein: CASSILVDSYEQYF.

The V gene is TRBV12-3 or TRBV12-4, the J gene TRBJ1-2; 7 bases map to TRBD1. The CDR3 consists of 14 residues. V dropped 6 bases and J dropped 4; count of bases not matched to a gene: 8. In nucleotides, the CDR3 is TGTGCCAGCAGCTTCAGGGGGGTTTTCTATGGCTACACCTTC. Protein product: CASSFRGVFYGYTF.

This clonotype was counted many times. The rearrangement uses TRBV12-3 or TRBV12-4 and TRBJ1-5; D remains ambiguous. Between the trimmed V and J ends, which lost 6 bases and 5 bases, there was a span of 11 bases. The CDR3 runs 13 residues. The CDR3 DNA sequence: TGTGCCAGCAGCCCTAACGTATATCAGCCCCAGCATTTT. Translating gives CASSPNVYQPQHF.

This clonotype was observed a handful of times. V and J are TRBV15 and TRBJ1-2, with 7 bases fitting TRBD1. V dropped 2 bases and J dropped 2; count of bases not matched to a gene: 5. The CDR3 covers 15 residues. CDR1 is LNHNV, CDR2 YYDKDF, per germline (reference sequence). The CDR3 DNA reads TGTGCCACCAGCAGACCGGGACAGCAAAACTATGGCTACACCTTC. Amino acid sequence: CATSRPGQQNYGYTF.

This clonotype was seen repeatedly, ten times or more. As DNA, the CDR3 is TGTGCCAGCAGTTCCGGGGGAGACAGCCGCTTCTCCTACGAGCAGTACTTC. Translated, it gives CASSSGGDSRFSYEQYF. This sequence joins TRBV27 and TRBJ2-7, with TRBD2 as a possible D gene (6 bases). With 4 bases removed from V and 0 bases from J, the gap between germline ends came to 19 bases. The CDR3 runs 17 residues. Per germline, CDR1 MNHEY and CDR2 SMNVEV (reference sequence).

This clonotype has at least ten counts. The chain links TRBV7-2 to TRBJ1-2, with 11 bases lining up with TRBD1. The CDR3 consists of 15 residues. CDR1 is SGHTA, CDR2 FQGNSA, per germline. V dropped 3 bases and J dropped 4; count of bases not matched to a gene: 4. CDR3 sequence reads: CASSLDRGQVYGYTF. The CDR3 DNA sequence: TGTGCCAGCAGCTTGGACAGGGGGCAAGTCTATGGCTACACCTTC.

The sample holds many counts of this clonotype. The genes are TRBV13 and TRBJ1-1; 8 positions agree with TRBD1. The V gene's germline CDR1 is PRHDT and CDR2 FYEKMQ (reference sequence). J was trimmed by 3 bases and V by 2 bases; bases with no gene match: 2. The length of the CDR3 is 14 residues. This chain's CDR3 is CASSLQGAHTEAFF. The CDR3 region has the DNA TGTGCCAGCAGCTTACAGGGGGCGCACACTGAAGCTTTCTTT.

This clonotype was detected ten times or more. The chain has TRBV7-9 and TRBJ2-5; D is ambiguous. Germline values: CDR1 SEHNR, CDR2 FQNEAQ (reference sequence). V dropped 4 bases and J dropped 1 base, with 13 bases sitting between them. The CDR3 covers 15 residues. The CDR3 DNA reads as TGTGCCAGCAGCTCGACGGGTGCCCTCCAAGAGACCCAGTACTTC. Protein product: CASSSTGALQETQYF.

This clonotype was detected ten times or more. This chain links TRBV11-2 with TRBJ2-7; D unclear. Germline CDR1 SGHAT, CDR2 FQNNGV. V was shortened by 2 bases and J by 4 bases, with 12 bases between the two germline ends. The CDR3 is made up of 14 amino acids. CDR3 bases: TGTGCCAGCAGCTTATACCTACAGAATTACGAGCAGTACTTC. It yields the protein CASSLYLQNYEQYF.

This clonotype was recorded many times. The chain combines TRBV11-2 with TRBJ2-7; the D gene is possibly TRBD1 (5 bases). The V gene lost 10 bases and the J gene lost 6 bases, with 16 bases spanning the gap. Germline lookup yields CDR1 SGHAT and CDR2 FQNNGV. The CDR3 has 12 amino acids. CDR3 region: CATVVQGSEQYF. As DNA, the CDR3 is TGTGCCACGGTGGTCCAGGGATCCGAGCAGTACTTC.

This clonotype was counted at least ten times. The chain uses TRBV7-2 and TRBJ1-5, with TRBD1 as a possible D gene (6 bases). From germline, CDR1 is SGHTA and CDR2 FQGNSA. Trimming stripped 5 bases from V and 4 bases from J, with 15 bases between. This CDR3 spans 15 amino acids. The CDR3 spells CASSPDSIANQPQHF. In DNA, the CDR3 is TGTGCCAGCAGCCCGGACAGTATAGCAAATCAGCCCCAGCATTTT.

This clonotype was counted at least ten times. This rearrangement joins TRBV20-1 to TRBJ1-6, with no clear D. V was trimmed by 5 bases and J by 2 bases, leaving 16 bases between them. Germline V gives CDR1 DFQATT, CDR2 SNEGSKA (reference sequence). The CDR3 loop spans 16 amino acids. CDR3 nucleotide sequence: TGCAGTGCTCCGTCTGAGGGTCTGCCCTATAATTCACCCCTCCACTTT. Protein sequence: CSAPSEGLPYNSPLHF.

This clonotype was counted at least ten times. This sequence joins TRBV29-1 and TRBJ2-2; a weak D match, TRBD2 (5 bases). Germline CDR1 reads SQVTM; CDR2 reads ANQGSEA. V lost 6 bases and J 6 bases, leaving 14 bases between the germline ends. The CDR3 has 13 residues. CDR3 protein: CSVGETQSGELFF. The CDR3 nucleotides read TGCAGCGTGGGAGAGACACAATCCGGGGAGCTGTTTTTT.

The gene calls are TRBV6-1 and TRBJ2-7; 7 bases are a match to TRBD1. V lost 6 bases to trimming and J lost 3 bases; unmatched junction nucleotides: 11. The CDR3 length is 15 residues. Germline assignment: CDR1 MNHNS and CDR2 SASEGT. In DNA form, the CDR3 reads TGTGCCAGCAGCGACCCCGGGACAGCACTCTACGAGCAGTACTTC. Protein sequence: CASSDPGTALYEQYF.

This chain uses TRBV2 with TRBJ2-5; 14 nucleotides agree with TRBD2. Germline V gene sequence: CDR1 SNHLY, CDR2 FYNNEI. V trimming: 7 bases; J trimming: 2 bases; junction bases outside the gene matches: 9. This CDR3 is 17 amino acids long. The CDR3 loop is CASTYTGLAGVQETQYF. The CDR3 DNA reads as TGTGCCAGCACTTACACGGGACTAGCGGGGGTACAAGAGACCCAGTACTTC.

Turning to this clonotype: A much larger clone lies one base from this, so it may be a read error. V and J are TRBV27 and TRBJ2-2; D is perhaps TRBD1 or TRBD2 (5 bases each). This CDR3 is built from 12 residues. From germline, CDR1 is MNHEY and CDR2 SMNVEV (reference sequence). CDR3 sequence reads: CASGVGPGELCF. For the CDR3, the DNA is TGTGCCAGCGGCGTGGGGCCCGGGGAGCTGTGTTTT.

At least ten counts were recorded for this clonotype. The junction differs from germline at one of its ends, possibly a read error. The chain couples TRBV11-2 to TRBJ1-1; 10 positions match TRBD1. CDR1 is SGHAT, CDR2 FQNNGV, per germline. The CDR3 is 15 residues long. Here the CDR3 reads CASSLGDRGFTEAFF. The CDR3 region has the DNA TGTGCCAGCAGCTTAGGGGACAGGGGTTTCACTGAAGCCTTCTTT.

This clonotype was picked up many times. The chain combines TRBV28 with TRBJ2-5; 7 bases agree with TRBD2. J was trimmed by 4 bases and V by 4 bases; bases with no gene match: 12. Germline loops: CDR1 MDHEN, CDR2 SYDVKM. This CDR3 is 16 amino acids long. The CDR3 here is CASSSPEGIAGETQYF. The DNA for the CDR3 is TGTGCCAGCAGTTCCCCCGAGGGAATAGCGGGAGAGACCCAGTACTTC.

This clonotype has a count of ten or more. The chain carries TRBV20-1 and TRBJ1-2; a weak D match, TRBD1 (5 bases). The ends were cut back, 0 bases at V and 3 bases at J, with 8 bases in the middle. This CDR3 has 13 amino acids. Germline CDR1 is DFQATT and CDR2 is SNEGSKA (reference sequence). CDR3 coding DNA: TGCAGTGCTAGAGATAGGGGCCACTATGGCTACACCTTC. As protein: CSARDRGHYGYTF.

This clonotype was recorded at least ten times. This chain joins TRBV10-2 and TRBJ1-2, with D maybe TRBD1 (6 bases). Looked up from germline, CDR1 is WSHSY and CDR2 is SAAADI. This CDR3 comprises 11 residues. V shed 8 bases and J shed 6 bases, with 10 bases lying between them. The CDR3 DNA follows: TGCGCCAGCGTTTCAGGGGATGGCTACACCTTC. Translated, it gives CASVSGDGYTF.

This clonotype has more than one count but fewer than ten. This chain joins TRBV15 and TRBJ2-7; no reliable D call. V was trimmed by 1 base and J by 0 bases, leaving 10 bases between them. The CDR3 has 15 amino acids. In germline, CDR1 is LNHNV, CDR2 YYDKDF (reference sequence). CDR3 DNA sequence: TGTGCCACCAGCAGAGCTGGGCGAAGCTCCTACGAGCAGTACTTC. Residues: CATSRAGRSSYEQYF.

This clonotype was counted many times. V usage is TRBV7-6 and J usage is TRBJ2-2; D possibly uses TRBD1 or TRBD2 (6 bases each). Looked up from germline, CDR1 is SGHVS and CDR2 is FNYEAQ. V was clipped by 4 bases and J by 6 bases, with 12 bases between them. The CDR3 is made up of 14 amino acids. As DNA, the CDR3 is TGTGCCAGCAGCTCGTACAGGGACTCCGGGGAGCTGTTTTTT. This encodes CASSSYRDSGELFF. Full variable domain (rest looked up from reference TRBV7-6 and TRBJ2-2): GAGVSQSPRYKVTKRGQDVALRCDPISGHVSLYWYRQALGQGPEFLTYFNYEAQQDKSGLPNDRFSAERPEGSISTLTIQRTEQRDSAMYRCASSSYRDSGELFFGEGSRLTVL.

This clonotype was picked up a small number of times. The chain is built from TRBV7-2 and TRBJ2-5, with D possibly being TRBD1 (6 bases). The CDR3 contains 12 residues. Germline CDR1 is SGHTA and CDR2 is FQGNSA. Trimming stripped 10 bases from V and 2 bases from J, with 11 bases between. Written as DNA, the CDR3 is TGTGCCACAGGGGTTAAGCAAGAGACCCAGTACTTC. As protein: CATGVKQETQYF.

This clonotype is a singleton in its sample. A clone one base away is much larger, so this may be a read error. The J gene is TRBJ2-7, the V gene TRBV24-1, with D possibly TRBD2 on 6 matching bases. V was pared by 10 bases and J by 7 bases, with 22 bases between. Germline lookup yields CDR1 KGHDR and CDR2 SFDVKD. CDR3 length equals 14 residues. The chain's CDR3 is CATCAGGSYNEQYF. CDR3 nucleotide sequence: TGTGCCACGTGCGCCGGGGGTTCCTACAATGAGCAGTACTTC.

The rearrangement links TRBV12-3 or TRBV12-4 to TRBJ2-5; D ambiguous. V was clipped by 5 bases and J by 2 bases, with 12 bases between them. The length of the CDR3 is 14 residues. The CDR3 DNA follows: TGTGCCAGCAGTACCGGAACCTATCAAGAGACCCAGTACTTC. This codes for CASSTGTYQETQYF.